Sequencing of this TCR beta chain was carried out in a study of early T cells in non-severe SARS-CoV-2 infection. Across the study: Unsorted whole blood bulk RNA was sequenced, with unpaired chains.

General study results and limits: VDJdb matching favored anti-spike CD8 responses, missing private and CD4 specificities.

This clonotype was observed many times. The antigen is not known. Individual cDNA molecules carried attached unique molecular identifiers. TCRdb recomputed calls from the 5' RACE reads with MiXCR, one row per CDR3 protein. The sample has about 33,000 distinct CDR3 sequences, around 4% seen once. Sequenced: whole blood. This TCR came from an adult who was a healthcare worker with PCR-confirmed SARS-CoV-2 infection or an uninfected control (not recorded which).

CDR3 in amino acids: CASSQDGVFGGSNTEAFF. The DNA of the CDR3 is TGCGCCAGCAGCCAAGATGGGGTGTTTGGGGGATCGAACACTGAAGCTTTCTTT. This chain connects TRBV4-3 to TRBJ1-1, with D possibly TRBD1 on 5 matching bases. The CDR3 is made up of 18 amino acids. Germline CDR1 and CDR2: LGHNA and YSLEER. V gave up 0 bases and J gave up 1 base, with 18 bases separating them.